This T cell receptor beta chain appears in the sequencing data of a study of breast tumors, draining lymph nodes, adjacent tissues. Study-wide findings and caveats: The data were judged consistent with most tumor T cells coming from lymph node and expanding in tumor. Tumor TCR diversity was below lymph nodes but above nontumor tissue.

TCRdb itself ran the multiplex PCR reads through MiXCR, one entry per CDR3 protein. The sample contains about 230,000 distinct CDR3 sequences, approximately 31% of which appear only once. Looked up from germline, CDR1 is SGHTA and CDR2 is FQGNSA. There are 13 residues in the CDR3. V gave up 11 bases and J gave up 4 bases; unmatched junction bases: 7. This clonotype was found many times. The antigen remains undetermined. Samples came from axillary lymph nodes draining the breast cancer. V is TRBV7-2 and J is TRBJ2-5; 10 nucleotides match TRBD2. The receptor's source is a female donor with breast cancer. Some clones in this sample may be carry-over from other donors' samples. The sequenced material came from axillary lymph node tissue. In nucleotides, the CDR3 is TGTGCCTGTAGCGGGAGGATTTTAGAGACCCAGTACTTC. It yields the protein CACSGRILETQYF.